The text below deals with one TCR beta chain. Antigen: not known. This specimen belongs to a study of cytomegalovirus exposure and HLA in healthy donors. Study-wide background: Genetic ancestry analysis placed more than 80% of the 398 donors that were genotyped in the Caucasian-associated cluster. Overall study results and limits: In a later analysis, at a false discovery rate of 0.05, roughly 18,000 TCR beta sequences were associated with HLA alleles. Clonal expansion was found to be greater in HLA-associated TCR beta chains than in equally common others in a later analysis.

With 60 Vbeta and 13 Jbeta primers, the PCR was carried out. This table comes from immunoSEQ multiplex PCR, and its TCRdb copy is limited to in-frame clones, with some not included. The profile shows about 140,000 clones, roughly 80% of them singletons. Sequencing used PBMCs. This TCR was recovered from a female donor in good health and CMV-seronegative.

CDR3 loop: CASSPREANTEAFF. The CDR3 nucleotides read TGTGCCAGCTCACCACGGGAGGCTAACACTGAAGCTTTCTTT. J is TRBJ1-1 and V is TRBV18; no clear D gene. The CDR3 covers 14 residues. V was pared by 1 base and J by 2 bases, with 8 bases between. From germline, CDR1 is KGHSH and CDR2 LQKENI.